A single sample is the source of the 12 T cell receptor beta chains below, sequenced in a study of CD8+ T cells in alopecia areata. Extracted RNA was reverse transcribed into cDNA, the sequencing template. Using immunoSEQ multiplex PCR, the repertoire was profiled, and TCRdb retains in-frame clones only, with some absent. This repertoire shows 150,000 to 200,000 clones, 60% found once; its top ten account for under 1.2%. Treatment specified: oral pan-JAK inhibitor, 5-10 mg twice daily. Sequencing was performed on CD4+ T cells sorted from blood, taken at week 24, from a patient treated with tofacitinib. The receptor set was obtained from a human donor with alopecia areata.

The V call is TRBV9, the J call TRBJ2-1; D unclear. The V and J ends lost 0 bases and 8 bases respectively, with 6 bases between them. The CDR3 consists of 12 residues. The germline V gene has CDR1 SGDLS and CDR2 YYNGEE. CDR3 in DNA: TGTGCCAGCAGCGTAGACCATCATGAGCAGTTCTTC. Translated, it gives CASSVDHHEQFF.

Only a few counts were recorded for this clone. This chain uses TRBV29-1 with TRBJ2-3; weak D call: TRBD1 (7 bases). Trimming pared 4 bases from V and 2 bases from J, leaving 16 bases between. The CDR3 totals 15 residues. The germline CDR1 and CDR2 sequences are SQVTM and ANQGSEA. CDR3 region: CSVARGRGTTDTQYF. The DNA for the CDR3 is TGCAGCGTTGCGCGGGGCAGGGGGACCACAGATACGCAGTATTTT.

This clone was seen only a few times. This sequence joins TRBV7-2 and TRBJ1-2; TRBD1 matches at 11 bases. Germline V gene lookup returns CDR1 SGHTA and CDR2 FQGNSA. The CDR3 consists of 15 residues. V shed 5 bases and J 6 bases; nucleotides not matched to a gene: 8. This CDR3 is CASSTDSGQGDGYTF. DNA for the CDR3: TGTGCCAGCAGCACCGATTCGGGACAGGGGGATGGCTACACCTTC.

V gene TRBV29-1 combines with J gene TRBJ2-4, with TRBD1 matching over 10 bases. The CDR3 length is 15 residues. The V gene end was trimmed by 6 bases and the J gene end by 0 bases; junction bases not matched to a gene: 5. Germline V gene sequence: CDR1 SQVTM, CDR2 ANQGSEA. The CDR3: CSVEDRGGAKNIQYF. The CDR3 DNA is TGCAGCGTAGAGGACAGGGGGGGAGCCAAAAACATTCAGTACTTC.

V usage is TRBV7-2 and J usage is TRBJ2-5, with 11 bases identical to TRBD2. The CDR3 loop spans 18 amino acids. From germline, CDR1 is SGHTA and CDR2 FQGNSA. The V and J ends lost 1 base and 4 bases, in that order; junction bases with no gene match: 11. The CDR3 DNA follows: TGTGCCAGCAGCTTAGGGGTCGCTAGCGGGGGGATCGGAGAGACCCAGTACTTC. Translated, it gives CASSLGVASGGIGETQYF.

The gene calls are TRBV5-1 and TRBJ2-1, with 11 bases matching TRBD1. V lost 6 bases and J lost 6; bases outside the gene matches: 8. This CDR3 is 15 amino acids long. Germline V CDR1 and CDR2: SGHRS, YFSETQ. Here the CDR3 DNA reads TGCGCCAGCAAGTCCGGACAGGGGGCGTCCAATGAGCAGTTCTTC. Translated, it gives CASKSGQGASNEQFF.

This chain connects TRBV20-1 to TRBJ1-2; no firm D call. The CDR3 has 11 amino acids. Germline CDR1 is DFQATT and CDR2 is SNEGSKA (reference sequence). The V end lost 2 bases, the J end lost 8 bases, and 9 bases lay between the germline ends. Here the CDR3 reads CSARRIDGYTF. The CDR3 DNA reads as TGCAGTGCTAGACGGATCGACGGCTACACCTTC.

The chain carries TRBV5-1 and TRBJ2-3; TRBD1 agrees at 8 bases. The CDR3 has 17 residues. The V segment lost 0 bases and the J segment 5 bases; nucleotides outside the gene matches: 11. Looked up from germline, CDR1 is SGHRS and CDR2 is YFSETQ. This CDR3 is CASSLGSQGVIVDTQYF. CDR3 nucleotides: TGCGCCAGCAGCTTGGGATCACAGGGGGTCATTGTAGATACGCAGTATTTT.

This chain connects TRBV4-3 to TRBJ2-2; D is possibly TRBD1 or TRBD2 (5 bases each). V lost 6 bases, J lost 4 bases, and 12 bases lay in between. The CDR3 is 14 amino acids. CDR1 and CDR2 from the germline V gene are LGHNA and YSLEER. The DNA of the CDR3 is TGCGCCAGCAGTATCGGGGCTTCCACCGGGGAGCTGTTTTTT. Translating it yields CASSIGASTGELFF.

Only a few counts were recorded for this clone. This sequence joins TRBV19 and TRBJ1-6, with 8 bases aligning to TRBD1. Per germline, CDR1 LNHDA and CDR2 SQIVND (reference sequence). The CDR3 is 15 residues long. The J segment lost 10 bases and the V segment lost 7 bases, leaving 12 bases of the junction unmatched. The CDR3 bases are TGTGCCAGTACCCCCACCGGGACAGGTAACTCACCCCTCCACTTT. It translates to CASTPTGTGNSPLHF.

This rearrangement joins TRBV5-1 to TRBJ1-4, with a tentative D call TRBD1 (5 bases). V was clipped by 4 bases and J by 7 bases, with 17 bases between them. The CDR3 is 15 residues long. The germline CDR1 and CDR2 sequences are SGHRS and YFSETQ. The CDR3 loop reads CASSAGGVNGEKLFF. The CDR3 DNA reads TGCGCCAGCAGCGCAGGAGGGGTCAATGGTGAAAAACTGTTTTTT.

The V call is TRBV15, the J call TRBJ2-5; 7 bases agree with TRBD1. The CDR3 is 14 residues long. The ends lost 0 bases at V and 7 bases at J; junction bases unmatched: 5. Germline-derived CDR1 and CDR2 are LNHNV and YYDKDF (reference sequence). The DNA for the CDR3 is TGTGCCACCAGCAGAGATAGGGGGCTTGGGACCCAGTACTTC. This gives the protein CATSRDRGLGTQYF.